This T cell receptor beta chain was documented in a study of CD8+ T cells in alopecia areata. Study outcomes and limitations: There were also resident alphabeta T cells of normal skin sequenced in scalp samples. Patients shared TCRs less clearly than mice did, possibly for HLA-related reasons.

V lost 4 bases and J lost 8; bases outside the gene matches: 10. The CDR3 covers 15 residues. Germline-derived CDR1 and CDR2 are SNHLY and FYNNEI. The treatment here: oral pan-JAK inhibitor, 5-10 mg twice daily. For this clone: Its target is not known.

TCR sequencing used cDNA made by reverse transcription of extracted RNA. Assay used: immunoSEQ multiplex PCR; TCRdb lists only in-frame clones, some missing. Seen here are 150,000 to 200,000 clones, approximately 57% observed once, and the top ten hold just over 1%. The TCR was taken from a human donor with alopecia areata. The sequenced sample was CD4+ T cells sorted from blood, obtained at week 24, from a patient treated with tofacitinib. The chain has TRBV2 and TRBJ2-1, with 8 bases lining up with TRBD2. The CDR3 region is CASSVGTGGPDEQFF. The CDR3 DNA is TGTGCCAGCAGTGTCGGGACGGGGGGGCCGGATGAGCAGTTCTTC.